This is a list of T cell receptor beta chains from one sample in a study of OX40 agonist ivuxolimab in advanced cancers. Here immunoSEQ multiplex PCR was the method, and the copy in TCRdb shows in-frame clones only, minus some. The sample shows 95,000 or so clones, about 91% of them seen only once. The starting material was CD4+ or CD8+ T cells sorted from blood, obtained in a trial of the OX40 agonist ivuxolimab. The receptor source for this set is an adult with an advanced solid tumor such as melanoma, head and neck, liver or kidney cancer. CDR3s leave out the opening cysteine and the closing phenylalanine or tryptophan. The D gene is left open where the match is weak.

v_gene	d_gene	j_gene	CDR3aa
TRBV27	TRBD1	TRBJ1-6	ASSPDLGQYNSPLH
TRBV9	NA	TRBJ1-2	ASSLQGRNYGYT
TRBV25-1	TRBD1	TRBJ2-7	ASSEGTGLRVEQY
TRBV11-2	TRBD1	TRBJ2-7	ASNPTGYEQY
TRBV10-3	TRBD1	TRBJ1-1	AIRTGAVGAF
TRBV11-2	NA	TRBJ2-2	ASSTYRNTGELF
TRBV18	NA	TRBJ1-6	ASSPSYPPDGVSQSPLH
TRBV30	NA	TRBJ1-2	AWSISHWRGYT
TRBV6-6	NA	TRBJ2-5	ASRRGRGTETQY
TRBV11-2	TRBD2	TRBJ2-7	ASSLAGGSYEQY
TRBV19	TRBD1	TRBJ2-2	ASIVDRGPGELF